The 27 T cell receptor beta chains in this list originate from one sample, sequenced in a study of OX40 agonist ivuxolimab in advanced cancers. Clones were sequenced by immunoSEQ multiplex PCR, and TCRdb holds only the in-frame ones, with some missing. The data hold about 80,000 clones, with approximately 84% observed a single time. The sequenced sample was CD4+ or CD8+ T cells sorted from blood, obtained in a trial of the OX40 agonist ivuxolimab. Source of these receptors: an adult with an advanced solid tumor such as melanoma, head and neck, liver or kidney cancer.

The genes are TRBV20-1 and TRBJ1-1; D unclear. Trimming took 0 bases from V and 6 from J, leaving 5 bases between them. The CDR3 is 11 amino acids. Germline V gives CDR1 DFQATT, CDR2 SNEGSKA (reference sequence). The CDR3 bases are TGCAGTGCTAGAGAGTGGGCTGAAGCTTTCTTT. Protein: CSAREWAEAFF.

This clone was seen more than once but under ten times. The CDR3 sequence is CAPTVNGIGYTF. The CDR3 bases are TGTGCCCCGACAGTGAATGGTATCGGCTACACCTTC. The V gene is TRBV10-3, the J gene TRBJ1-2; weak D call: TRBD1 (5 bases). The length of the CDR3 is 12 residues. The germline CDR1 and CDR2 sequences are ENHRY and SYGVKD. Trimming removed 11 bases from V and 8 bases from J, with 18 bases in between.

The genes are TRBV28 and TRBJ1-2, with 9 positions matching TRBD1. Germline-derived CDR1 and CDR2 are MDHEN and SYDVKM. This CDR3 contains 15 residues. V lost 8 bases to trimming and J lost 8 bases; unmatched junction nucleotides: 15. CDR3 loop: CASQNGPTGGEGYTF. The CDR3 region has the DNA TGTGCCAGCCAAAACGGCCCGACAGGGGGGGAGGGCTACACCTTC.

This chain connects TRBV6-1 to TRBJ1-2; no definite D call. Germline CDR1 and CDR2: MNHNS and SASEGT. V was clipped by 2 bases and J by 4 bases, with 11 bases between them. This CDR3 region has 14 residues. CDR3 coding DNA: TGTGCCAGCAGTGAATTCGGTATCTCCTATGGCTACACCTTC. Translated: CASSEFGISYGYTF.

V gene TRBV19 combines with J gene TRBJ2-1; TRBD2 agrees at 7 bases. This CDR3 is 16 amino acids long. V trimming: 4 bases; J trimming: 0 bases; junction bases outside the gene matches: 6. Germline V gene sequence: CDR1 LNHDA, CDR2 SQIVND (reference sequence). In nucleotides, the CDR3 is TGTGCCAGTAGTAATAGGCGGGAGTCCTCCTACAATGAGCAGTTCTTC. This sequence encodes CASSNRRESSYNEQFF.

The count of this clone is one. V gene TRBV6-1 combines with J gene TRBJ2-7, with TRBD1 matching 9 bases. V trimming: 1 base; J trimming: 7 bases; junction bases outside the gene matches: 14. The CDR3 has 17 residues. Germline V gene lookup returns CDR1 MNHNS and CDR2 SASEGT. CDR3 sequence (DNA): TGTGCCAGCAGTGAAGGGTTCGGGACAGGGCGAAATTGGGAGCAGTACTTC. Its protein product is CASSEGFGTGRNWEQYF.

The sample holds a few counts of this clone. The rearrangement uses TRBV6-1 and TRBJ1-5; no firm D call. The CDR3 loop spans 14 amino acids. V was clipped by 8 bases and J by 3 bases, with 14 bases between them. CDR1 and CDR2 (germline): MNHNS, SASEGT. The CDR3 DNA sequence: TGTGCCAGCTGTTCGGGAGTCTACAATCAGCCCCAGCATTTT. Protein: CASCSGVYNQPQHF.

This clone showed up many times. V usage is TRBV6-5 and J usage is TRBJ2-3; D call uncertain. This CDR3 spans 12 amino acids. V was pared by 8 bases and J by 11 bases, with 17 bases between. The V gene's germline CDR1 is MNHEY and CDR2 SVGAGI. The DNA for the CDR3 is TGTGCCAGCCGTAACGACGTCTTACGGCAGTATTTT. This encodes CASRNDVLRQYF.

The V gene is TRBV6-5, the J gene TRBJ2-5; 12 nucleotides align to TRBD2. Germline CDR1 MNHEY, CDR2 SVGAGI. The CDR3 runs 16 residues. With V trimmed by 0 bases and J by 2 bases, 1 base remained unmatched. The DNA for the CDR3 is TGTGCCAGCAGTTACTCGCTAGCGGGGGGGCAAGAGACCCAGTACTTC. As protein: CASSYSLAGGQETQYF.

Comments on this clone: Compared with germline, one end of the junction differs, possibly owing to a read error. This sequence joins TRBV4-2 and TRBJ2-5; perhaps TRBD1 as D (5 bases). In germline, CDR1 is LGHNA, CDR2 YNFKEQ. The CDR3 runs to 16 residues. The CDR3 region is CASSQVPSQGGEAQYF. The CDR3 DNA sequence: TGTGCCAGCAGCCAAGTCCCCAGTCAGGGCGGAGAGGCCCAGTACTTC.

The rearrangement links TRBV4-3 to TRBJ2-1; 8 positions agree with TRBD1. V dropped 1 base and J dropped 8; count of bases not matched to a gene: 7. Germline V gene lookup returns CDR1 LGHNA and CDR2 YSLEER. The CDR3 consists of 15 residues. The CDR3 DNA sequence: TGCGCCAGCAGCCAAGGATGGACAGGGAAGGATGAGCAGTTCTTC. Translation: CASSQGWTGKDEQFF.

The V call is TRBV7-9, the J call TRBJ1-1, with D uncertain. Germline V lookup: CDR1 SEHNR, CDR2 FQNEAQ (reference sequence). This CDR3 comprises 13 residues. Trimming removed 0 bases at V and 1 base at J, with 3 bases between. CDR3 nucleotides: TGTGCCAGCAGCTTAGCTGAGAACACTGAAGCTTTCTTT. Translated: CASSLAENTEAFF.

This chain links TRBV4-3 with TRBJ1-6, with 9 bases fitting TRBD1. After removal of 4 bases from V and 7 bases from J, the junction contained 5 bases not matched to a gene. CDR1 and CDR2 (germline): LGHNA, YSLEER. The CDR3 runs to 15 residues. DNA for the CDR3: TGCGCCAGCAGCCTCTCCGGGACAGGGAATTCACCCCTCCACTTT. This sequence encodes CASSLSGTGNSPLHF.

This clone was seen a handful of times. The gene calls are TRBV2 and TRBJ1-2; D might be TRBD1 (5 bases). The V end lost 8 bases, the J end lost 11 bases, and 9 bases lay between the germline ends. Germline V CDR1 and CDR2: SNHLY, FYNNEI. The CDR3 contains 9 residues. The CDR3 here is CASGRGYTF. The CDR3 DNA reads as TGTGCCAGCGGACGGGGGTACACCTTC.

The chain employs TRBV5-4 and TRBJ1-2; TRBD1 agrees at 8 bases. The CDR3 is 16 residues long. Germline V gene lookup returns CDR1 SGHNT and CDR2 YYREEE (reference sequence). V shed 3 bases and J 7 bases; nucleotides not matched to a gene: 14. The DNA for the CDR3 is TGTGCCAGCAGCTCCACTTCGTCAGGGGGCCTAACTGGCTACACCTTC. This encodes CASSSTSSGGLTGYTF.

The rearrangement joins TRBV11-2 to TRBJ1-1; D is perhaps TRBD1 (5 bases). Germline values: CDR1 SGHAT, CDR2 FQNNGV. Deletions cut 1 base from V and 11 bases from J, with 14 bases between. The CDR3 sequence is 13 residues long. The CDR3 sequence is CASSLGAGTIAFF. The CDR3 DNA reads TGTGCCAGCAGCTTAGGGGCAGGGACCATCGCTTTCTTT.

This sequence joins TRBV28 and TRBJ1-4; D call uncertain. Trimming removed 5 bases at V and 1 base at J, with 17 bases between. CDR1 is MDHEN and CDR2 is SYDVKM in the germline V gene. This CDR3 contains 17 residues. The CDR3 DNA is TGTGCCAGCAGTCCCCGCTACGACATGAGAACTAATGAAAAACTGTTTTTT. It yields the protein CASSPRYDMRTNEKLFF. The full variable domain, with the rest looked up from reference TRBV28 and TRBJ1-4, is DVKVTQSSRYLVKRTGEKVFLECVQDMDHENMFWYRQDPGLGLRLIYFSYDVKMKEKGDIPEGYSVSREKKERFSLILESASTNQTSMYLCASSPRYDMRTNEKLFFGSGTQLSVL.

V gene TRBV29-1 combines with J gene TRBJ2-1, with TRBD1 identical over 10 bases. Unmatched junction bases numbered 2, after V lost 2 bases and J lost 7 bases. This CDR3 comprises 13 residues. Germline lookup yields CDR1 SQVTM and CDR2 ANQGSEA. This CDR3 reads CSVEQGQGNEQFF. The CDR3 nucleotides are TGCAGCGTTGAACAGGGACAGGGGAATGAGCAGTTCTTC.

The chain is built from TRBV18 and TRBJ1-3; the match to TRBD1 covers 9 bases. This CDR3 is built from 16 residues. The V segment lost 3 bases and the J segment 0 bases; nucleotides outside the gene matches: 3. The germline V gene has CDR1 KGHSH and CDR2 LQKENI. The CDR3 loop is CASSPTGGNSGNTIYF. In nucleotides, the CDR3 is TGTGCCAGCTCACCTACAGGGGGCAACTCTGGAAACACCATATATTTT.

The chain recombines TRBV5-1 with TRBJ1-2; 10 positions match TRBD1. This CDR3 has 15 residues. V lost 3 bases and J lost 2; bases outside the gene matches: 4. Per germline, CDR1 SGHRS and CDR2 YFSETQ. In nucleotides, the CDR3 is TGCGCCAGCAGCTGGGGGACAGGGGAAAACTATGGCTACACCTTC. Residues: CASSWGTGENYGYTF.

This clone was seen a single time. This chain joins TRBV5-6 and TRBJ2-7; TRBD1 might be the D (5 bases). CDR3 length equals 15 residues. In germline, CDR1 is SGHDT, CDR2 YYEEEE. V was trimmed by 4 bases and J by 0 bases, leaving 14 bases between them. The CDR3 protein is CASSHQTGYSYEQYF. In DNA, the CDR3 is TGTGCCAGCAGCCACCAAACAGGATACTCCTACGAGCAGTACTTC.

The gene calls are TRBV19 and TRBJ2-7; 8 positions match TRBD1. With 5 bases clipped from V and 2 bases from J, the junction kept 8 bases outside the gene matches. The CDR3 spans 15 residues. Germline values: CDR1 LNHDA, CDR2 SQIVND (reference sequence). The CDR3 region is CASSLSGQVAYEQYF. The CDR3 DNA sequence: TGTGCCAGTAGTTTGTCGGGACAGGTCGCCTACGAGCAGTACTTC. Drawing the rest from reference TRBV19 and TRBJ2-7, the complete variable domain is DGGITQSPKYLFRKEGQNVTLSCEQNLNHDAMYWYRQDPGQGLRLIYYSQIVNDFQKGDIAEGYSVSREKKESFPLTVTSAQKNPTAFYLCASSLSGQVAYEQYFGPGTRLTVT.

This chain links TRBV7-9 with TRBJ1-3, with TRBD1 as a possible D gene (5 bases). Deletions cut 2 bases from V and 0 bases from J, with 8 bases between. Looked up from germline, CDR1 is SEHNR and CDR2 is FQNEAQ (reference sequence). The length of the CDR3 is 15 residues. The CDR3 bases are TGTGCCAGCAGCTTAAAAGGGGCCTCTGGAAACACCATATATTTT. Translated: CASSLKGASGNTIYF.

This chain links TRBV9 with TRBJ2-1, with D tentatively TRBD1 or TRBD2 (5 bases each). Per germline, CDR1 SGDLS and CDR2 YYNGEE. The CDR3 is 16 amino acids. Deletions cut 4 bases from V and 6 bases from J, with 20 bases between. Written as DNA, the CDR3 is TGTGCCAGCAGCCCCGAGTTGAGGGGTCTGTCCAATGAGCAGTTCTTC. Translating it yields CASSPELRGLSNEQFF.

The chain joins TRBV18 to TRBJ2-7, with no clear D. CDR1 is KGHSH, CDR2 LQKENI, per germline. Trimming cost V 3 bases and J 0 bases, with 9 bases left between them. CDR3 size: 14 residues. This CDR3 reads CASSPESISYEQYF. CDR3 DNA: TGTGCCAGCTCACCGGAAAGCATCTCCTACGAGCAGTACTTC.

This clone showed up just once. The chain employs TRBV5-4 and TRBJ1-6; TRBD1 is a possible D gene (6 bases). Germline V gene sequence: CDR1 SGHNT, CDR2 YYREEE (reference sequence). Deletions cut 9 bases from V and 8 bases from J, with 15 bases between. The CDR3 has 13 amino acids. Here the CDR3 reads CAIQGQSDSPLHF. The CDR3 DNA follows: TGTGCCATTCAGGGGCAATCGGATTCACCCCTCCACTTT.

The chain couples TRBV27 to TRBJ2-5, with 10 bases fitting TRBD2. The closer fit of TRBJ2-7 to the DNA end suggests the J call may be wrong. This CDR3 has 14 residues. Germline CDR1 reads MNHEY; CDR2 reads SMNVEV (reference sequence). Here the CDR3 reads CASRGLAGAYEQYF. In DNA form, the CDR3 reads TGTGCCAGCAGGGGTCTAGCGGGGGCCTACGAGCAGTACTTC.